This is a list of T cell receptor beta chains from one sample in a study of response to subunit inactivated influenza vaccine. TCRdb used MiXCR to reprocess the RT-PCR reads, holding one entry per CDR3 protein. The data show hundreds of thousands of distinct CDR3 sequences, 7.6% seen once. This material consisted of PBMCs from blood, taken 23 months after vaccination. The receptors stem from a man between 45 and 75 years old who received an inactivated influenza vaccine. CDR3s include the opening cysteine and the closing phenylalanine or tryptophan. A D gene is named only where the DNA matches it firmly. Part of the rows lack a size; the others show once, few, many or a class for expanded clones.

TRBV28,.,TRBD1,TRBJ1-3,TGTGCCAGCAGTTTATTACAGGGGAACTCTGGAAACACCATATATTTT,CASSLLQGNSGNTIYF
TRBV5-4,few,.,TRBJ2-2,TGTGCCAGCAAGGTTGGGGGAGCGAACACCGGGGAGCTGTTTTTT,CASKVGGANTGELFF
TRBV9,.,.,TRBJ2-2,TGTGCCAGCAGCGTACGACAGCCTGCGAACACCGGGGAGCTGTTTTTT,CASSVRQPANTGELFF
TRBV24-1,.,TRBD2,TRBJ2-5,TGTGCCACCAGTGACCCAGCGGGGGCCGACGATAGGGAGACCCAGTACTTC,CATSDPAGADDRETQYF
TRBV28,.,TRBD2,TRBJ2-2,TGTGCCAGCAACATAGCTGGGAGGGGTACCGGGGAGCTGTTTTTT,CASNIAGRGTGELFF
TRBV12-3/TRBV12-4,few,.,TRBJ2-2,TGTGCCAGCAGCTTTGGGGCAGGGAACACCGGGGAGCTGTTTTTT,CASSFGAGNTGELFF
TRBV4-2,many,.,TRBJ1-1,TGTGCCAGCAGCCAAGAAGCGGCCAGGAACACTGAAGCTTTCTTT,CASSQEAARNTEAFF
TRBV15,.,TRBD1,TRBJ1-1,TGTGCCACCAGCAGCGAAAGGGGGCTGAACACTGAAGCTTTCTTT,CATSSERGLNTEAFF
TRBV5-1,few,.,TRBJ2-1,TGCGCCAGCAGCTTGGCCCGGTTAACCCACAATGAGCAGTTCTTC,CASSLARLTHNEQFF
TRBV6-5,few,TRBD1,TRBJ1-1,TGTGCCAGCAGTTATCCACAGGGGAGGAACACTGAAGCTTTCTTT,CASSYPQGRNTEAFF